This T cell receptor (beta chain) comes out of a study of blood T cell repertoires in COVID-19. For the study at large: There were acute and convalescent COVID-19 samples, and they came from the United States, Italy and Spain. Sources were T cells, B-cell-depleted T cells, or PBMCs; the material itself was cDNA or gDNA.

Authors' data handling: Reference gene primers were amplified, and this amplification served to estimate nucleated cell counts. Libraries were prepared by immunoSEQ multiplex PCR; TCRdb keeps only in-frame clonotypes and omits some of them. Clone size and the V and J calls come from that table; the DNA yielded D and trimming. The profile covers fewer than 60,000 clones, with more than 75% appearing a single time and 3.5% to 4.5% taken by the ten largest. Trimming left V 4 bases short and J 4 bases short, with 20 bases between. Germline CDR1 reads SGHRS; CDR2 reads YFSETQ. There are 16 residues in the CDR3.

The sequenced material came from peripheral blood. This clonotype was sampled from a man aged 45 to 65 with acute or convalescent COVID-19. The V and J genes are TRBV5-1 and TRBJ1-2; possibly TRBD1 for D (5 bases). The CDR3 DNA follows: TGCGCCAGCAGCCTCGGGCAGGGTGGATTCGCCTATGGCTACACCTTC. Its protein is CASSLGQGGFAYGYTF.